A single T cell receptor beta chain is shown here with its context. Its antigen is currently unknown. Time point reported: pre-treatment sample, taken before nivolumab and TIL therapy. Patients were adults with stage 4 NSCLC. This record comes from a study of TIL therapy for anti-PD-1-resistant metastatic lung cancer. Study-wide findings and caveats: Patients were highly selected, enriched for treatment-naive, never-smoker and oncogene-addicted cases. The baseline peripheral repertoire was partially replaced by infused TIL clonotypes that later decayed.

The immunoSEQ assay was v3. Libraries were sequenced to 2 million to 2.5 million read pairs (survey) or about 5-6 million (deep). Generated by immunoSEQ multiplex PCR, the TCRdb table keeps only in-frame clones and is missing some. Here the sample spans fewer than 20,000 clones, under 90% being singletons. The CDR3 spans 15 residues. V was cut by 3 bases and J by 1 base, with 13 bases left in between. Germline V gene lookup returns CDR1 SNHLY and CDR2 FYNNEI. The sequence was collected from a person aged 25 to 80 with non-small cell lung cancer. This material consisted of blood, taken at baseline. The rearrangement uses TRBV2 and TRBJ2-7; D may be TRBD1 (6 bases). DNA of the CDR3: TGTGCCAGCAGTGATGAACAGGGCGGTTCCTACGAGCAGTACTTC. Amino acid sequence: CASSDEQGGSYEQYF.